These 2 T cell receptor beta chains originate from one sample sequenced in a study of blood T cell repertoires in COVID-19. The protocol was immunoSEQ multiplex PCR, while the TCRdb copy is restricted to in-frame clones and leaves out a portion. Of about 240,000 clones in the sample, approximately 90% were seen once. Source material: PBMCs or T cells enriched from blood (not recorded which). These receptors were taken from a woman younger than 45 who had recovered from COVID-19.

The chain carries TRBV30 and TRBJ2-7; TRBD1 might be the D (6 bases). Germline CDR1 reads GTSNPN; CDR2 reads SVGIG (reference sequence). Between the trimmed V and J ends, which lost 0 bases and 4 bases, there was a span of 13 bases. The length of the CDR3 is 14 residues. Here the CDR3 reads CAWSVFQGSYEQYF. In DNA form, the CDR3 reads TGTGCCTGGAGTGTCTTTCAGGGGTCTTACGAGCAGTACTTC.

The sample holds a few counts of this clone. Other DNA sequences in this sample translate to the same CDR3. This chain uses TRBV28 with TRBJ1-1, with D hard to call. The V and J ends lost 3 bases and 1 base respectively, with 6 bases between them. The CDR3 totals 13 residues. CDR1 and CDR2 (germline): MDHEN, SYDVKM. CDR3 nucleotides: TGTGCCAGCAGTTTGGCAGGGAACACTGAAGCTTTCTTT. Protein: CASSLAGNTEAFF.